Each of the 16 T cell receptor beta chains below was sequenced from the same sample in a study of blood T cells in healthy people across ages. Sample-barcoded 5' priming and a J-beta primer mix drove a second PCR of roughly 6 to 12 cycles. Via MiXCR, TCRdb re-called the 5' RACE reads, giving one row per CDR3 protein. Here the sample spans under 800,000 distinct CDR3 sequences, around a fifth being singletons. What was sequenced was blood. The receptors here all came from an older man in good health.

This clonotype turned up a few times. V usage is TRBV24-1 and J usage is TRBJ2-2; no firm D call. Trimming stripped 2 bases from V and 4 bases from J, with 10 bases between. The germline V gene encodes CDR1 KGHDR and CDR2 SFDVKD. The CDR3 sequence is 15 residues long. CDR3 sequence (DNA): TGTGCCACCAGTGATTCGCGGCATAGCACCGGGGAGCTGTTTTTT. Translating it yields CATSDSRHSTGELFF.

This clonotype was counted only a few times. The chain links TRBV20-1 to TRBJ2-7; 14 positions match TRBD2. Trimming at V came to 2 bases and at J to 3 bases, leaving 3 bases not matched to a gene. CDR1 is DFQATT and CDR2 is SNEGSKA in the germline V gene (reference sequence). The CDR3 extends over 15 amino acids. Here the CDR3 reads CSARRLAGGYYEQYF. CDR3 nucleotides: TGCAGTGCTAGACGACTAGCGGGAGGGTACTACGAGCAGTACTTC.

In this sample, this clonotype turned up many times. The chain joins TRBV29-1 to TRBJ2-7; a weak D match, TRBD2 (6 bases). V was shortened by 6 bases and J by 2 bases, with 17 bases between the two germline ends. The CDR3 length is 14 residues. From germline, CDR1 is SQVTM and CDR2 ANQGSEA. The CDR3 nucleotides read TGCAGCGTCGGGAATAGCGGCCCTCCCTACGAGCAGTACTTC. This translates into CSVGNSGPPYEQYF.

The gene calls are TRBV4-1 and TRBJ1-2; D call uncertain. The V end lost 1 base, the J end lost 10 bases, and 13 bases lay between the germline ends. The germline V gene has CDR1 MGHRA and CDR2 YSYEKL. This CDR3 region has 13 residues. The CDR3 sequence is CASSQGNDHDYTF. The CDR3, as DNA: TGCGCCAGCAGCCAAGGGAATGATCATGACTACACCTTC.

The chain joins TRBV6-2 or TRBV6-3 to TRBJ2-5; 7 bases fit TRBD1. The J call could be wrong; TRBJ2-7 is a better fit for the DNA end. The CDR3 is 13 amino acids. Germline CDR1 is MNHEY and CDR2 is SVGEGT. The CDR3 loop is CASRGTDSYEQYF. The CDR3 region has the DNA TGTGCCAGCAGGGGGACAGACTCCTACGAGCAGTACTTC.

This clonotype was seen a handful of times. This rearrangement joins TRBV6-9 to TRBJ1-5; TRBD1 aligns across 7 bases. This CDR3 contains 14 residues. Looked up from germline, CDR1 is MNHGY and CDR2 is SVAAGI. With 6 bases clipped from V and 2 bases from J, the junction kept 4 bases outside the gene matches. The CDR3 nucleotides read TGTGCCAGCAGACGACAGGGAGGCAATCAGCCCCAGCATTTT. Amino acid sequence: CASRRQGGNQPQHF.

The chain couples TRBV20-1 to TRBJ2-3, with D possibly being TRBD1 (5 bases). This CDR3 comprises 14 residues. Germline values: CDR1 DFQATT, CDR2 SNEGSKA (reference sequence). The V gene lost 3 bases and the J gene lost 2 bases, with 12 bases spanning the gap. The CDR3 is CSASRGTLTDTQYF. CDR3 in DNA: TGCAGTGCTAGTAGGGGCACCCTCACAGATACGCAGTATTTT.

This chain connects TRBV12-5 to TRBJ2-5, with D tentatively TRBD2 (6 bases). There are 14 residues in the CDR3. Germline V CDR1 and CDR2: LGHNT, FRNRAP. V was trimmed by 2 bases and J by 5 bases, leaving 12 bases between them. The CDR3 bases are TGTGCTAGTGGTTTGTTCGGGGGAGAGGAGACCCAGTACTTC. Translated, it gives CASGLFGGEETQYF.

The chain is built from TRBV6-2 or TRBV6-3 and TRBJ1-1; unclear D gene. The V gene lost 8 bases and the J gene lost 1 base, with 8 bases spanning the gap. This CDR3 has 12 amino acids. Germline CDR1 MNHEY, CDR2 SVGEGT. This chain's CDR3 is CASRTQNTEAFF. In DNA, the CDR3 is TGTGCCAGCCGAACGCAGAACACTGAAGCTTTCTTT.

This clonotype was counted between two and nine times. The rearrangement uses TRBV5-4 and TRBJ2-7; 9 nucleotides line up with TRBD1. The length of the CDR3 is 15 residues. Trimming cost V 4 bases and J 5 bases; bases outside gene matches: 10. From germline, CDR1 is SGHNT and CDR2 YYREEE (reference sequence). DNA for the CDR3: TGTGCCAGCAGCCGCTTGGGACAGGGATTCGACGAGCAGTACTTC. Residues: CASSRLGQGFDEQYF.

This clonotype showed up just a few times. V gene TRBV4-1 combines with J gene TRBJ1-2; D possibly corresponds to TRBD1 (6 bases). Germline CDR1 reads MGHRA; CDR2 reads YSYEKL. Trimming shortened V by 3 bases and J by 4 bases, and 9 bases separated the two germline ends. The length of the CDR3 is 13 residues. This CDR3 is CASSQPGAYGYTF. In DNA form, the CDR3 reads TGCGCCAGCAGCCAGCCGGGGGCCTATGGCTACACCTTC.

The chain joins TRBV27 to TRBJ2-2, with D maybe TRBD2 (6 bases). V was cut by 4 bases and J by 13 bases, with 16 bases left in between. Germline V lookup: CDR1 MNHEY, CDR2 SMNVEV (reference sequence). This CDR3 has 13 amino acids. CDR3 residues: CASSSPTPGLLFF. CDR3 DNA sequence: TGTGCCAGCAGTTCCCCAACCCCGGGACTGCTGTTTTTT.

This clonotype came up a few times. The DNA of the CDR3 is TGTGCCAGCAGCTTGGCCGAGGTAGCGGGAGCCCGCGAGCAGTACTTC. This codes for CASSLAEVAGAREQYF. This chain uses TRBV5-4 with TRBJ2-5; TRBD2 agrees at 9 bases. The better agreement between TRBJ2-7 and the DNA end casts doubt on the J call. Germline V gene lookup returns CDR1 SGHNT and CDR2 YYREEE (reference sequence). This CDR3 comprises 16 residues.

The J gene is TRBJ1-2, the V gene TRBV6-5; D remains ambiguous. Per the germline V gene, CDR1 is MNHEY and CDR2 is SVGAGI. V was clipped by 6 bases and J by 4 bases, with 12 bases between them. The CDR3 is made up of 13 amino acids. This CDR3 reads CASSPQPSYGYTF. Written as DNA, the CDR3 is TGTGCCAGCAGCCCCCAGCCCAGCTATGGCTACACCTTC.

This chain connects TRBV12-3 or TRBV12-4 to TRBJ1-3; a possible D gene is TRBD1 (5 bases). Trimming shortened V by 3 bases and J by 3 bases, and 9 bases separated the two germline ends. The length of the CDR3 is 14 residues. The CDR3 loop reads CASSFGGRGNTIYF. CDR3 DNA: TGTGCCAGCAGTTTTGGGGGTCGTGGAAACACCATATATTTT.

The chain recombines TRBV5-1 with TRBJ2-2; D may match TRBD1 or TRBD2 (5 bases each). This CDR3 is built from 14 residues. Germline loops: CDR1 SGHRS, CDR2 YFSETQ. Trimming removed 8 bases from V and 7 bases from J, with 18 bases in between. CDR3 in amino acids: CASSEQGAGGELFF. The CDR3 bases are TGCGCCAGTAGCGAGCAAGGGGCAGGCGGGGAGCTGTTTTTT.